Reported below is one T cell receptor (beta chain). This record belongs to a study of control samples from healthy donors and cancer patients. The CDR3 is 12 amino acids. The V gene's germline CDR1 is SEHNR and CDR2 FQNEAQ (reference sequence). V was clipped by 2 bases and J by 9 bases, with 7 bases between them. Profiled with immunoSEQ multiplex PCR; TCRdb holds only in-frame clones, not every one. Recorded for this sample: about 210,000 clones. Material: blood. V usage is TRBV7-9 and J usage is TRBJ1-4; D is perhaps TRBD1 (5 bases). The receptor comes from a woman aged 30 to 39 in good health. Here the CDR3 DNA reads TGTGCCAGCAGCTTATTGGGACAAAAACTGTTTTTT. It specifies CASSLLGQKLFF.